Shown below are 23 T cell receptor beta chains from a single sample sequenced in a study of cytomegalovirus exposure and HLA in healthy donors. The PCR used 60 Vbeta and 13 Jbeta primers. Libraries were prepared by immunoSEQ multiplex PCR; TCRdb keeps only in-frame clonotypes and omits some of them. This table has some 190,000 clones, about four fifths appearing once. Sample: PBMCs. These receptors were taken from a woman in her thirties in good health and CMV-seronegative.

This clone appeared a few times. The chain combines TRBV7-6 with TRBJ2-7; tentative D call: TRBD1 (5 bases). The CDR3 consists of 14 residues. V lost 1 base and J lost 7, with 14 bases in between. CDR1 is SGHVS, CDR2 FNYEAQ, per germline. The CDR3 DNA follows: TGTGCCAGCAGCTTAGAGACAGTTCTGGGGGAGCAGTACTTC. This codes for CASSLETVLGEQYF.

There are a few counts of this clone. The gene calls are TRBV5-1 and TRBJ2-3, with D uncertain. CDR1 and CDR2 (germline): SGHRS, YFSETQ. This CDR3 contains 13 residues. Trimming removed 4 bases from V and 3 bases from J, with 9 bases in between. The CDR3 sequence is CASSPLPTDTQYF. CDR3 coding DNA: TGCGCCAGCAGCCCCCTTCCGACAGATACGCAGTATTTT.

The CDR3 loop is CASSHLAGGRNEQFF. Written as DNA, the CDR3 is TGTGCCAGTAGTCATCTAGCGGGGGGTCGGAATGAGCAGTTCTTC. The rearrangement links TRBV19 to TRBJ2-1, with TRBD2 matching 11 bases. J gave up 7 bases and V 5 bases, and 7 bases lay outside the gene matches. Germline values: CDR1 LNHDA, CDR2 SQIVND (reference sequence). The length of the CDR3 is 15 residues.

Only one count was recorded for this clone. The V call is TRBV11-2, the J call TRBJ2-5, with D maybe TRBD2 (7 bases). V was clipped by 5 bases and J by 5 bases, with 21 bases between them. Germline values: CDR1 SGHAT, CDR2 FQNNGV. This CDR3 has 16 amino acids. The CDR3 loop reads CASSRWGTGGLETQYF. For the CDR3, the DNA is TGTGCCAGCAGCCGATGGGGAACGGGGGGCCTGGAGACCCAGTACTTC.

This chain connects TRBV30 to TRBJ1-1, with TRBD1 matching over 8 bases. Germline V lookup: CDR1 GTSNPN, CDR2 SVGIG (reference sequence). This CDR3 has 13 amino acids. V lost 2 bases to trimming and J lost 4 bases; unmatched junction nucleotides: 3. The CDR3 DNA is TGTGCCTGGAGTCGGACAGGGCCCACTGAAGCTTTCTTT. This encodes CAWSRTGPTEAFF.

The chain has TRBV6-1 and TRBJ1-6; the D is unclear. V lost 6 bases and J 7 bases, leaving 13 bases between the germline ends. This CDR3 is 14 amino acids long. CDR1 is MNHNS, CDR2 SASEGT, per germline. CDR3 protein: CASRVSQINSPLHF. Here the CDR3 DNA reads TGTGCCAGCAGAGTAAGTCAGATCAATTCACCCCTCCACTTT.

The chain is built from TRBV25-1 and TRBJ1-2; 11 bases align to TRBD1. The germline V gene has CDR1 MGHDK and CDR2 SYGVNS. V was pared by 6 bases and J by 6 bases, with 3 bases of the junction left unmatched. CDR3 length equals 13 residues. This chain's CDR3 is CASSGQGANGYTF. CDR3 coding DNA: TGTGCCAGCAGCGGACAGGGGGCGAATGGCTACACCTTC.

CDR3 sequence: CASQRGVQETQYF. CDR3 DNA sequence: TGTGCCAGTCAGCGGGGGGTTCAAGAGACCCAGTACTTC. This chain uses TRBV7-2 with TRBJ2-5, with TRBD2 identical over 9 bases. V shed 9 bases and J 2 bases; nucleotides not matched to a gene: 4. The CDR3 has 13 residues. Germline-derived CDR1 and CDR2 are SGHTA and FQGNSA.

This clone was seen more than once but under ten times. The rearrangement joins TRBV29-1 to TRBJ1-1; 8 bases agree with TRBD1. From germline, CDR1 is SQVTM and CDR2 ANQGSEA. J was trimmed by 0 bases and V by 6 bases; bases with no gene match: 6. The CDR3 consists of 14 residues. The CDR3 spells CSVDGQGMNTEAFF. The DNA of the CDR3 is TGCAGCGTCGACGGACAGGGTATGAACACTGAAGCTTTCTTT.

The chain employs TRBV29-1 and TRBJ2-5; 8 nucleotides match TRBD2. This CDR3 region has 15 residues. Trimming cost V 5 bases and J 3 bases; bases outside gene matches: 11. Germline lookup yields CDR1 SQVTM and CDR2 ANQGSEA. The CDR3 here is CSVNGLAGPEETQYF. The CDR3 DNA follows: TGCAGCGTTAACGGATTAGCGGGACCCGAAGAGACCCAGTACTTC.

This clone came up a few times. This sequence joins TRBV5-1 and TRBJ2-7; 10 nucleotides match TRBD1. This CDR3 has 15 residues. Germline CDR1 is SGHRS and CDR2 is YFSETQ. V dropped 3 bases and J dropped 3; count of bases not matched to a gene: 6. This chain's CDR3 is CASSSGQGIGYEQYF. The CDR3 nucleotides read TGCGCCAGCAGCTCGGGACAGGGGATCGGCTACGAGCAGTACTTC.

With regard to this clone: The sample contains more than one DNA sequence encoding this CDR3. V and J are TRBV7-6 and TRBJ2-5; 8 nucleotides line up with TRBD1. This CDR3 contains 13 residues. Germline CDR1 is SGHVS and CDR2 is FNYEAQ. The V gene end was trimmed by 5 bases and the J gene end by 4 bases; junction bases not matched to a gene: 3. CDR3 sequence (DNA): TGTGCCAGCAGCAGAACAGGGGGAGAGACCCAGTACTTC. This translates into CASSRTGGETQYF. The full variable domain, its missing parts supplied by reference TRBV7-6 and TRBJ2-5, is GAGVSQSPRYKVTKRGQDVALRCDPISGHVSLYWYRQALGQGPEFLTYFNYEAQQDKSGLPNDRFSAERPEGSISTLTIQRTEQRDSAMYRCASSRTGGETQYFGPGTRLLVL.

The chain has TRBV5-4 and TRBJ1-1, with D perhaps matching TRBD1 (6 bases). There are 12 residues in the CDR3. Germline lookup yields CDR1 SGHNT and CDR2 YYREEE (reference sequence). V was cut by 0 bases and J by 8 bases, with 8 bases left in between. CDR3 sequence: CASSLGQVEAFF. Here the CDR3 DNA reads TGTGCCAGCAGCTTGGGACAGGTCGAAGCTTTCTTT.

This chain connects TRBV25-1 to TRBJ1-2; unclear D gene. Germline values: CDR1 MGHDK, CDR2 SYGVNS. V lost 4 bases and J lost 7, with 10 bases in between. CDR3 length equals 12 residues. The DNA of the CDR3 is TGTGCCAGCAGTGGGTCCTCGGGTGGCTACACCTTC. Translation gives CASSGSSGGYTF.

The chain combines TRBV25-1 with TRBJ1-1; D unclear. This CDR3 contains 12 residues. Germline loops: CDR1 MGHDK, CDR2 SYGVNS. V was clipped by 9 bases and J by 0 bases, with 8 bases between them. The CDR3 is CASGRMNTEAFF. CDR3 sequence (DNA): TGTGCCAGTGGGCGAATGAACACTGAAGCTTTCTTT.

V usage is TRBV5-1 and J usage is TRBJ1-1; 9 nucleotides line up with TRBD1. This CDR3 comprises 14 residues. Germline V gene sequence: CDR1 SGHRS, CDR2 YFSETQ. The V segment lost 0 bases and the J segment 7 bases; nucleotides outside the gene matches: 4. The CDR3: CASSLATGGDEAFF. DNA of the CDR3: TGCGCCAGCAGCTTGGCAACAGGGGGCGATGAAGCTTTCTTT.

The J gene is TRBJ1-5, the V gene TRBV19, with D tentatively TRBD1 (5 bases). Between the trimmed V and J ends, which lost 7 bases and 0 bases, there was a span of 16 bases. Per germline, CDR1 LNHDA and CDR2 SQIVND (reference sequence). This CDR3 comprises 16 residues. CDR3 nucleotide sequence: TGTGCCAGTACGAGGGACTACCAATATAGCAATCAGCCCCAGCATTTT. Residues: CASTRDYQYSNQPQHF.

This clone was observed a handful of times. The V gene is TRBV7-2, the J gene TRBJ2-1; 10 bases align to TRBD2. CDR1 SGHTA and CDR2 FQGNSA come from the germline V gene. V shed 2 bases and J 0 bases; nucleotides not matched to a gene: 4. This CDR3 has 17 amino acids. The CDR3 is CASSLSASGSSYNEQFF. In DNA, the CDR3 is TGTGCCAGCAGCTTATCTGCTAGCGGGAGCTCCTACAATGAGCAGTTCTTC. The full variable domain, its missing parts supplied by reference TRBV7-2 and TRBJ2-1, is GAGVSQSPSNKVTEKGKDVELRCDPISGHTALYWYRQSLGQGLEFLIYFQGNSAPDKSGLPSDRFSAERTGGSVSTLTIQRTQQEDSAVYLCASSLSASGSSYNEQFFGPGTRLTVL.

The V gene is TRBV5-1, the J gene TRBJ1-1, with TRBD1 as a possible D gene (5 bases). The V end was cut by 4 bases, the J end by 1 base, with 20 bases between. Germline CDR1 SGHRS, CDR2 YFSETQ. This CDR3 contains 17 residues. CDR3 protein: CASSKGIGGGQNTEAFF. The DNA of the CDR3 is TGCGCCAGCAGCAAAGGAATTGGGGGAGGGCAGAACACTGAAGCTTTCTTT.

J is TRBJ2-7 and V is TRBV7-9; tentative D call: TRBD1 (5 bases). Per germline, CDR1 SEHNR and CDR2 FQNEAQ (reference sequence). This CDR3 comprises 13 residues. Trimming removed 3 bases at V and 1 base at J, with 7 bases between. The CDR3 sequence is CASSFAGSYEQYF. The CDR3 DNA is TGTGCCAGCAGCTTCGCAGGGTCCTACGAGCAGTACTTC.

The sample holds a few counts of this clone. The rearrangement uses TRBV9 and TRBJ2-5, with D possibly being TRBD2 (7 bases). V was cut by 0 bases and J by 4 bases, with 16 bases left in between. Germline V gives CDR1 SGDLS, CDR2 YYNGEE. This CDR3 contains 16 residues. CDR3 loop: CASSVEGGAPVETQYF. In DNA form, the CDR3 reads TGTGCCAGCAGCGTAGAGGGGGGGGCCCCGGTAGAGACCCAGTACTTC.

The chain joins TRBV30 to TRBJ1-4, with D perhaps matching TRBD1 (6 bases). The V and J ends lost 4 bases and 3 bases respectively, with 15 bases between them. Germline CDR1 reads GTSNPN; CDR2 reads SVGIG (reference sequence). The CDR3 length is 15 residues. CDR3 nucleotides: TGTGCCTGGATCAACCCGGGACATCCTAATGAAAAACTGTTTTTT. It encodes CAWINPGHPNEKLFF.

V and J are TRBV18 and TRBJ2-3; 10 bases are a match to TRBD2. The germline V gene has CDR1 KGHSH and CDR2 LQKENI. CDR3 length: 14 residues. J lost 7 bases, V lost 1 base, and 2 bases had no gene match. In DNA form, the CDR3 reads TGTGCCAGCTCACCACTAACTAGCGGGAATACGCAGTATTTT. It translates to CASSPLTSGNTQYF.